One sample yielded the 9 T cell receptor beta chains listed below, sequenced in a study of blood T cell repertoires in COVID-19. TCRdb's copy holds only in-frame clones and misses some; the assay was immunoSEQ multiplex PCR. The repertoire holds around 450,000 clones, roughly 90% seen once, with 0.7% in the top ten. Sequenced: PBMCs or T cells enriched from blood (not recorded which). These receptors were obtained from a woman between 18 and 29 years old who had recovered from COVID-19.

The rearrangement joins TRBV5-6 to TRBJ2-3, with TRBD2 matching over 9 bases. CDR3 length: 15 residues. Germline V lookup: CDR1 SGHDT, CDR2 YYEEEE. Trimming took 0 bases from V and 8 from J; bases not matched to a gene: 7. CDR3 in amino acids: CASSLGAGGTGTQYF. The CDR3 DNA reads TGTGCCAGCAGCTTGGGAGCGGGGGGCACGGGTACGCAGTATTTT.

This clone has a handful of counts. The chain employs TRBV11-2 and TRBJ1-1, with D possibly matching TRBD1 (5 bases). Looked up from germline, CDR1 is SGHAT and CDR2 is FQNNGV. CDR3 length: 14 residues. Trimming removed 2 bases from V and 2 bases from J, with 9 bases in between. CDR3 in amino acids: CASSLYQGNTEAFF. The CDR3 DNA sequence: TGTGCCAGCAGCTTATACCAGGGCAACACTGAAGCTTTCTTT.

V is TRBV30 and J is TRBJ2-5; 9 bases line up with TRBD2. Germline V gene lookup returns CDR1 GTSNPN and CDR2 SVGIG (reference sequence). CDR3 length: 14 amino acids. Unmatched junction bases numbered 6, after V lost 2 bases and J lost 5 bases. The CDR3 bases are TGTGCCTGGAGTTCGCGGGGGGGTTATGAGACCCAGTACTTC. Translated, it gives CAWSSRGGYETQYF.

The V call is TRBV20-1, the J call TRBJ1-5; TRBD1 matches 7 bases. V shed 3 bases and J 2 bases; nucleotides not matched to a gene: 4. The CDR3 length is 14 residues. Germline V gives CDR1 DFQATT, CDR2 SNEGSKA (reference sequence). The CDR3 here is CSASIGTGNQPQHF. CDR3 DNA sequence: TGCAGTGCTAGTATCGGGACAGGCAATCAGCCCCAGCATTTT.

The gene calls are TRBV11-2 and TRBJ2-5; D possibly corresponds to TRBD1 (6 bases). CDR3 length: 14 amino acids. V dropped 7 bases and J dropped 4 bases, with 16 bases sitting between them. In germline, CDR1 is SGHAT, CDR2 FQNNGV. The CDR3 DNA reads TGTGCCAGCACCTTTGACAGGATTTCAGAGACCCAGTACTTC. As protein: CASTFDRISETQYF.

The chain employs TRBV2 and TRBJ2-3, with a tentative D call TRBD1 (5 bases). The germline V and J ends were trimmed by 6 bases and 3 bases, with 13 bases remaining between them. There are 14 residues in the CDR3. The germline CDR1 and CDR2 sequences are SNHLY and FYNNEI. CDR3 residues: CASSRDIGTDTQYF. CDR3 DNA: TGTGCCAGCAGCAGGGATATCGGGACAGATACGCAGTATTTT.

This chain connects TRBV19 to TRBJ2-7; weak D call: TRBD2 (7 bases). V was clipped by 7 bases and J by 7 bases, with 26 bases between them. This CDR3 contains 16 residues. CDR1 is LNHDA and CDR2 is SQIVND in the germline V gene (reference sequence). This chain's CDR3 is CASTPEGGTPVREQYF. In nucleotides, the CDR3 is TGTGCCAGTACCCCCGAGGGGGGGACACCCGTCAGGGAGCAGTACTTC.

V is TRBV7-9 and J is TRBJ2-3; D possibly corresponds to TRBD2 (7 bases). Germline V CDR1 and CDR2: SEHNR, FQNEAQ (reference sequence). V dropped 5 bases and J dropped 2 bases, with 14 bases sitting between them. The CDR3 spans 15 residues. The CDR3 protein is CASSQGGANTDTQYF. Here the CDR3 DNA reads TGTGCCAGCAGCCAAGGGGGGGCCAACACAGATACGCAGTATTTT.

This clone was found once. CDR3 region: CASSPDREDGQPQHF. CDR3 nucleotides: TGCGCCAGCAGCCCTGACAGGGAGGACGGTCAGCCCCAGCATTTT. The V and J genes are TRBV4-1 and TRBJ1-5; 7 bases are a match to TRBD1. CDR3 size: 15 residues. The germline gives CDR1 MGHRA, CDR2 YSYEKL. The ends lost 4 bases at V and 6 bases at J; junction bases unmatched: 9.